One TCR beta chain is described in this entry. The data were taken from a study of blood T cell repertoires in COVID-19. The wider study: Sample material is recorded as cDNA or gDNA derived from T cells, B-cell-depleted T cells, or PBMCs.

Recruitment covered roughly 24 US areas and drew participants whose ages spanned about 18 to 95 years. Recovered status in Cohort 3 required two negative PCRs, clearance, or symptom resolution. Per the original data handling: Amplifying reference gene primers gave estimates of nucleated cell counts. The method was immunoSEQ multiplex PCR; TCRdb's version includes in-frame clones alone and lacks a portion of them. V and J calls plus clone size are reproduced from that table; the DNA served to infer D and trimming. This table holds about 140,000 clones, around 81% found once. V trimming: 2 bases; J trimming: 2 bases; junction bases outside the gene matches: 4. The germline V gene encodes CDR1 KGHSH and CDR2 LQKENI. The CDR3 is made up of 17 amino acids.

The rearrangement joins TRBV18 to TRBJ2-1, with 12 bases identical to TRBD2. The TCR was taken from a woman aged 35 to 49 who had recovered from COVID-19. The sample taken for sequencing was PBMCs or T cells enriched from blood (not recorded which). CDR3 in DNA: TGTGCCAGCTCACCAGCACTAGCGGGGGGCACCTACAATGAGCAGTTCTTC. This sequence encodes CASSPALAGGTYNEQFF.